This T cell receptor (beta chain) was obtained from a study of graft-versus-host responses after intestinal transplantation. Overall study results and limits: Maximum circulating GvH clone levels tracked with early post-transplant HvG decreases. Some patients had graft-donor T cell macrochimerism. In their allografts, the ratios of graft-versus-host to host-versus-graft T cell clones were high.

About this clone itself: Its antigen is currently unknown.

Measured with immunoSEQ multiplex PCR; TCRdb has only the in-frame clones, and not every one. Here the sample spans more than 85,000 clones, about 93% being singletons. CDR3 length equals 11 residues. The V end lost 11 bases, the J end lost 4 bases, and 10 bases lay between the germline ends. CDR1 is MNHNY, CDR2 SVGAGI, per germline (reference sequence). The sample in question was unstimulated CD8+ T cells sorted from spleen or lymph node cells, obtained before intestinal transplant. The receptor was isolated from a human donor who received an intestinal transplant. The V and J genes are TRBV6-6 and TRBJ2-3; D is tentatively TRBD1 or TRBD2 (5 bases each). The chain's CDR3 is CAARDPDTQYF. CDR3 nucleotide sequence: TGTGCCGCTCGGGACCCAGATACGCAGTATTTT.